This T cell receptor (beta chain) was sequenced in a study of Ad26.COV2.S vaccination and SARS-CoV-2 variants. Study-wide context: By the intramuscular route, Ad26.COV2.S was given once, or twice 56 days apart.

Assay used: immunoSEQ multiplex PCR; TCRdb lists only in-frame clones, some missing. This table has some 350,000 clones, about 85% appearing once. The CDR3 spans 15 residues. Germline V lookup: CDR1 SGHTA, CDR2 FQGNSA. V gave up 1 base and J gave up 4 bases, with 11 bases separating them. The treatment was: around 19 received Ad26.COV2.S at low or high dose, single or two shots; a few received placebo; per-sample allocation not given. Sampling was performed 63 days after the first vaccine or placebo injection. The sample here was peripheral blood, taken in a trial of Ad26.COV2.S vaccine versus placebo. V gene TRBV7-2 combines with J gene TRBJ1-5; D might be TRBD1 (5 bases). The sequence came from a person between 18 and 59 years old who received the Ad26.COV2.S COVID-19 vaccine or a placebo. CDR3 sequence: CASSLVGGLNQPQHF. The CDR3 bases are TGTGCCAGCAGCTTAGTCGGGGGACTTAATCAGCCCCAGCATTTT.